This T cell receptor beta chain was found in a study of T-cell reconstitution after alpha-beta-depleted transplantation in children. Germline assignment: CDR1 MNHEY and CDR2 SMNVEV (reference sequence). This CDR3 comprises 15 residues. The ends were cut back, 7 bases at V and 6 bases at J, with 19 bases in the middle. Unique molecular identifiers were incorporated during preparation of the TCRbeta library. TCRdb passed the PCR reads through MiXCR, listing each CDR3 protein once. The repertoire consists of around 380,000 distinct CDR3 sequences, with about a tenth occurring once and the leading ten covering about 5%.

The gene calls are TRBV27 and TRBJ2-1; D gene uncertain. This clonotype was sampled from a human donor who donated a stem cell graft to a child with acute myeloid leukemia. The sample was PBMCs from the stem cell graft donor, taken from the stem cell graft. The CDR3 protein is CASTGTFGLANEQFF. Here the CDR3 DNA reads TGTGCCAGCACGGGCACCTTCGGTCTCGCCAATGAGCAGTTCTTC.